Each of the 26 T cell receptor beta chains below was sequenced from the same sample in a study of T-cell reconstitution after alpha-beta-depleted transplantation in children (dated by TCRdb to the mid-2010s). The treatment or condition label for this specimen denotes: allogeneic hematopoietic cell transplantation with graft depleted of TCRalphabeta T cells and CD19 B cells. Library construction relied on PCR. TCRdb names Illumina HiSeq 2500 as the instrument used. TCR libraries were prepared with molecular barcoding, using unique molecular identifiers to normalize TCRbeta repertoire quantification. In-frame beta chains were kept once TCRdb had trimmed the public reads at Q25 with fastp and called clones with MiXCR. Each record represents a unique CDR3 protein, reported with the most common genes and DNA among its rows. In this sample the table shows about 70,000 distinct CDR3 sequences, roughly 11% of which occur a single time. Of the sample, less than 15% is held by the ten largest clones.

The material was PBMCs, obtained before TCRalphabeta/CD19-depleted stem cell transplant. The receptors originated from a boy aged 5-17 years with acute myeloid leukemia, due to receive a stem cell transplant.

This clonotype came up many times. Here the CDR3 omits its conserved ending phenylalanine or tryptophan, so a read error is the likely source. The chain employs TRBV5-1 and TRBJ1-1, with a possible D match to TRBD1 (6 bases). Germline CDR1 and CDR2: SGHRS and YFSETQ. This CDR3 has 14 residues. Trimming removed 4 bases at V and 6 bases at J, with 16 bases between. The CDR3 loop is CASSPGGAGAEAFL. The DNA for the CDR3 is TGCGCCAGCAGCCCCGGGGGGGCCGGGGCTGAAGCTTTCCTT.

This clonotype was detected many times. The chain links TRBV20-1 to TRBJ2-3; 7 bases align to TRBD2. The CDR3 runs 16 residues. J was trimmed by 0 bases and V by 2 bases; bases with no gene match: 8. CDR1 DFQATT and CDR2 SNEGSKA come from the germline V gene (reference sequence). Here the CDR3 DNA reads TGCAGTGCTAGAACGCCTCTAGCGGTTAGCACAGATACGCAGTATTTT. Translating gives CSARTPLAVSTDTQYF.

This clonotype has a count of ten or more. The CDR3 is CASSQERGGAFDTQYF. CDR3 DNA sequence: TGCGCCAGCAGCCAAGAACGCGGGGGGGCTTTCGATACGCAGTATTTT. The V call is TRBV4-1, the J call TRBJ2-3, with 9 nucleotides matching TRBD2. Germline CDR1 MGHRA, CDR2 YSYEKL. The length of the CDR3 is 16 residues. V was clipped by 0 bases and J by 6 bases; unmatched bases: 7.

The chain couples TRBV20-1 to TRBJ2-1; D may be TRBD2 (5 bases). Trimming left V 1 base short and J 10 bases short, with 8 bases between. This CDR3 spans 11 amino acids. Germline V gene lookup returns CDR1 DFQATT and CDR2 SNEGSKA (reference sequence). The CDR3 protein is CSARVDWEQFF. CDR3 bases: TGCAGTGCTAGAGTGGACTGGGAGCAGTTCTTC.

This clonotype was observed many times. This chain uses TRBV28 with TRBJ2-2; a weak D match, TRBD2 (6 bases). The CDR3 has 14 amino acids. Germline-derived CDR1 and CDR2 are MDHEN and SYDVKM. V lost 10 bases and J 1 base, leaving 13 bases between the germline ends. CDR3: CAIAGQVNTGELFF. CDR3 coding DNA: TGTGCCATCGCGGGGCAGGTGAACACCGGGGAGCTGTTTTTT.

This clonotype was seen many times. V and J are TRBV3-1 and TRBJ2-5; 10 bases are shared with TRBD2. This CDR3 contains 16 residues. V lost 2 bases and J lost 1; bases outside the gene matches: 4. In germline, CDR1 is LGHDT, CDR2 YNNKEL (reference sequence). The CDR3, as DNA: TGTGCCAGCAGCCAACTACTAGCGGGAAGCCAAGAGACCCAGTACTTC. Amino acids: CASSQLLAGSQETQYF.

The table lists this clonotype with many counts. J is TRBJ2-5 and V is TRBV9, with 7 positions matching TRBD1. Germline V lookup: CDR1 SGDLS, CDR2 YYNGEE. The CDR3 totals 16 residues. The J segment lost 5 bases and the V segment lost 0 bases, leaving 10 bases of the junction unmatched. The CDR3 nucleotides are TGTGCCAGCAGCGTAGGGGACAGCGCCCTTGTGGAGACCCAGTACTTC. Translated, it gives CASSVGDSALVETQYF. The full variable domain, rest sourced from reference TRBV9 and TRBJ2-5, is DSGVTQTPKHLITATGQRVTLRCSPRSGDLSVYWYQQSLDQGLQFLIQYYNGEERAKGNILERFSAQQFPDLHSELNLSSLELGDSALYFCASSVGDSALVETQYFGPGTRLLVL.

This clonotype was picked up many times. J is TRBJ2-1 and V is TRBV15; D possibly corresponds to TRBD1 (6 bases). CDR1 is LNHNV, CDR2 YYDKDF, per germline (reference sequence). CDR3 length equals 14 residues. V shed 6 bases and J shed 8 bases, with 17 bases lying between them. CDR3 DNA sequence: TGTGCCACCAGTTCGGGGCAGGGGAGAGATGAGCAGTTCTTC. Amino acids: CATSSGQGRDEQFF.

At least ten counts were recorded for this clonotype. J is TRBJ2-1 and V is TRBV18; TRBD2 matches 9 bases. The CDR3 totals 15 residues. The trim removed 1 base at V and 7 bases at J, leaving 5 bases unmatched. Germline assignment: CDR1 KGHSH and CDR2 LQKENI. The CDR3 here is CASSPLAGVRNEQFF. CDR3 DNA sequence: TGTGCCAGCTCACCACTAGCGGGAGTGAGAAATGAGCAGTTCTTC.

The sample holds many counts of this clonotype. The chain employs TRBV12-3 or TRBV12-4 and TRBJ2-1; no definite D call. The CDR3 contains 12 residues. Trimming pared 8 bases from V and 8 bases from J, leaving 13 bases between. In DNA, the CDR3 is TGTGCCAGCGGACCGAGTATCTATGAGCAGTTCTTC. This codes for CASGPSIYEQFF.

This clonotype came up many times. The gene calls are TRBV7-2 and TRBJ2-7; 7 nucleotides align to TRBD2. CDR3 length: 15 amino acids. Germline V CDR1 and CDR2: SGHTA, FQGNSA. V gave up 2 bases and J gave up 6 bases; unmatched junction bases: 10. CDR3 nucleotide sequence: TGTGCCAGCAGCTTAAGGTTCCACTCGGGGGGCGAGCAGTACTTC. This codes for CASSLRFHSGGEQYF.

This clonotype was seen many times. V and J are TRBV5-5 and TRBJ1-5, with 7 bases identical to TRBD1. This CDR3 is built from 14 residues. Germline-derived CDR1 and CDR2 are SGHKS and YYEKEE (reference sequence). V shed 5 bases, J shed 7 bases, and the junction held 9 bases outside the gene matches. The CDR3 loop is CASRYRDSGQPQHF. The CDR3 region has the DNA TGTGCCAGCAGGTACCGGGACAGTGGACAGCCCCAGCATTTT.

This clonotype came up a few times. This chain joins TRBV27 and TRBJ2-2, with TRBD2 matching 9 bases. The CDR3 covers 15 residues. After removal of 5 bases from V and 7 bases from J, the junction contained 8 bases not matched to a gene. The germline gives CDR1 MNHEY, CDR2 SMNVEV (reference sequence). The CDR3 protein is CASSATGLALGELFF. The CDR3 DNA follows: TGTGCCAGCAGTGCTACGGGACTAGCACTCGGGGAGCTGTTTTTT.

In this sample, this clonotype turned up many times. This chain uses TRBV12-3 or TRBV12-4 with TRBJ1-1, with no clear D. V gave up 3 bases and J gave up 1 base, with 12 bases separating them. The CDR3 runs to 15 residues. CDR3: CASSFGPDTNTEAFF. For the CDR3, the DNA is TGTGCCAGCAGTTTCGGCCCCGATACGAACACTGAAGCTTTCTTT.

In this sample, this clonotype turned up many times. The V gene is TRBV5-1, the J gene TRBJ2-7, with TRBD2 identical over 7 bases. Trimming cost V 2 bases and J 5 bases; bases outside gene matches: 4. The CDR3 length is 13 residues. CDR1 and CDR2 (germline): SGHRS, YFSETQ. CDR3 in amino acids: CASSLAGWDEQYV. Written as DNA, the CDR3 is TGCGCCAGCAGCTTAGCGGGGTGGGACGAGCAGTACGTC.

This clonotype was recorded many times. The CDR3 sequence: CASSQSGQGGTDTQYF. The CDR3 nucleotides read TGTGCCAGCAGCCAATCCGGACAGGGTGGAACAGATACGCAGTATTTT. The chain couples TRBV7-3 to TRBJ2-3; the match to TRBD1 covers 8 bases. CDR1 is SGHTA, CDR2 FQGTGA, per germline. The trim removed 5 bases at V and 3 bases at J, leaving 10 bases unmatched. CDR3 length equals 16 residues.

The table lists this clonotype with many counts. This sequence joins TRBV5-6 and TRBJ2-5; D ambiguous. Between the trimmed V and J ends, which lost 5 bases and 5 bases, there was a span of 19 bases. Germline V gene data show CDR1 as SGHDT and CDR2 as YYEEEE. The CDR3 runs to 15 residues. Here the CDR3 DNA reads TGTGCCAGCAGGGATTATGTTGAGCCTGAGGAGACCCAGTACTTC. Residues: CASRDYVEPEETQYF. Full variable domain (remainder filled in from reference TRBV5-6 and TRBJ2-5): DAGVTQSPTHLIKTRGQQVTLRCSPKSGHDTVSWYQQALGQGPQFIFQYYEEEERQRGNFPDRFSGHQFPNYSSELNVNALLLGDSALYLCASRDYVEPEETQYFGPGTRLLVL.

This clonotype was observed at least ten times. This chain connects TRBV6-1 to TRBJ1-6; D ambiguous. Germline lookup yields CDR1 MNHNS and CDR2 SASEGT. The CDR3 runs 14 residues. V was shortened by 8 bases and J by 10 bases, with 18 bases between the two germline ends. The CDR3 loop is CASRRSALSSPLHF. The DNA for the CDR3 is TGTGCCAGCCGAAGAAGCGCCCTAAGCTCACCCCTCCACTTT.

The table lists this clonotype with a count of one. V and J are TRBV7-6 and TRBJ2-3; 10 bases map to TRBD2. The CDR3 consists of 18 residues. The trim removed 0 bases at V and 4 bases at J, leaving 10 bases unmatched. Germline assignment: CDR1 SGHVS and CDR2 FNYEAQ. The CDR3 region has the DNA TGTGCCAGCAGCTTAGCGGGGCCGACCAGCGGGGGGGCAGATACGCAGTATTTT. Its translation: CASSLAGPTSGGADTQYF.

This clonotype came up a few times. This chain connects TRBV5-1 to TRBJ2-3; D may correspond to TRBD1 or TRBD2 (5 bases each). Germline V lookup: CDR1 SGHRS, CDR2 YFSETQ. Between the trimmed V and J ends, which lost 0 bases and 2 bases, there was a span of 16 bases. The length of the CDR3 is 17 residues. The CDR3 DNA reads as TGCGCCAGCAGCTTGGTAGGAAGAGGGGTCCTCACAGATACGCAGTATTTT. Translating it yields CASSLVGRGVLTDTQYF.

Many counts were recorded for this clonotype. The rearrangement links TRBV5-5 to TRBJ1-6; TRBD1 aligns across 7 bases. Germline CDR1 reads SGHKS; CDR2 reads YYEKEE (reference sequence). Unmatched junction bases numbered 0, after V lost 1 base and J lost 8 bases. The CDR3 length is 13 residues. CDR3 protein: CASSLTGDSPLHF. Here the CDR3 DNA reads TGTGCCAGCAGCTTGACAGGGGATTCACCCCTCCACTTT.

This clonotype was found many times. J is TRBJ2-7 and V is TRBV18; TRBD2 matches at 7 bases. Germline lookup yields CDR1 KGHSH and CDR2 LQKENI. The CDR3 sequence is 15 residues long. J was trimmed by 3 bases and V by 0 bases; bases with no gene match: 5. CDR3 nucleotides: TGTGCCAGCTCACCACCCGATAGGGACTACTACGAGCAGTACTTC. Residues: CASSPPDRDYYEQYF.

The table lists this clonotype with many counts. The V call is TRBV10-3, the J call TRBJ2-1; D not certain. This CDR3 has 13 residues. The V gene lost 7 bases and the J gene lost 7 bases, with 14 bases spanning the gap. CDR1 is ENHRY and CDR2 is SYGVKD in the germline V gene. The CDR3 nucleotides are TGTGCCATCACCCACCCTCTAAGGAATGAGCAGTTCTTC. It codes for CAITHPLRNEQFF.

This clonotype was recorded at least ten times. The rearrangement uses TRBV7-2 and TRBJ2-3, with D hard to call. The ends were cut back, 4 bases at V and 6 bases at J, with 14 bases in the middle. Germline lookup yields CDR1 SGHTA and CDR2 FQGNSA. CDR3 length: 14 residues. CDR3 DNA: TGTGCCAGCAGCTCCGGGCCTCTTGGGGATACGCAGTATTTT. Translation: CASSSGPLGDTQYF.

This clonotype was observed many times. The chain links TRBV29-1 to TRBJ2-7, with TRBD2 as a possible D gene (5 bases). V lost 4 bases and J lost 6, with 7 bases in between. The CDR3 has 10 residues. Germline values: CDR1 SQVTM, CDR2 ANQGSEA. Here the CDR3 reads CSVVAREQYF. CDR3 nucleotides: TGCAGCGTTGTAGCGCGCGAGCAGTACTTC.

This clonotype came up many times. V usage is TRBV7-2 and J usage is TRBJ2-7; D ambiguous. The CDR3 extends over 15 amino acids. Germline V gene sequence: CDR1 SGHTA, CDR2 FQGNSA. The V and J ends lost 1 base and 3 bases respectively, with 13 bases between them. Written as DNA, the CDR3 is TGTGCCAGCAGCTTAGAGGCAGTGCACCTCTACGAGCAGTACTTC. As protein: CASSLEAVHLYEQYF. The entire variable domain, with the rest obtained from reference TRBV7-2 and TRBJ2-7, is as follows: GAGVSQSPSNKVTEKGKDVELRCDPISGHTALYWYRQSLGQGLEFLIYFQGNSAPDKSGLPSDRFSAERTGGSVSTLTIQRTQQEDSAVYLCASSLEAVHLYEQYFGPGTRLTVT.